These T cell receptor beta chains were read from a single sample in a study of cytomegalovirus exposure and HLA in healthy donors. The assay was immunoSEQ multiplex PCR, and TCRdb's table has in-frame clones only and misses some. The table records 200,000 or so clones, over 65% of them present only once. The sequenced sample was PBMCs. The source of these receptors is a young man in good health and CMV-seropositive. CDR3s include the opening cysteine and the closing phenylalanine or tryptophan. The D gene is left open where the match is weak. For some rows the clone size is stated as once, few or many, or as a class when expanded; others skip it.

V gene	J gene	D gene	clone size	CDR3 DNA	CDR3 protein
TRBV5-8	TRBJ2-7	NA	NA	TGTGCCAGCAGCTTGGAGGCGGGAGAGCAGTACTTC	CASSLEAGEQYF
TRBV7-2	TRBJ2-5	NA	NA	TGTGCCAGCAGCTTTGGCAGCCAAGAGACCCAGTACTTC	CASSFGSQETQYF
TRBV11-2	TRBJ1-2	NA	NA	TGTGCCAGCAGCTTCGCGGGGGGCTGGGATGGCTACACCTTC	CASSFAGGWDGYTF
TRBV5-1	TRBJ2-7	NA	NA	TGCGCCAGCAGCTTTCGGGGGACGTCAGGAGACGAGCAGTACTTC	CASSFRGTSGDEQYF
TRBV7-2	TRBJ2-5	NA	once	TGTGCCAGCACCTATCAGGGAGGCGCGGAGACCCAGTACTTC	CASTYQGGAETQYF
TRBV5-1	TRBJ2-7	TRBD1	NA	TGCGCCAGCAGCTTATCGACAGGGGCTGGCAACGAGCAGTACTTC	CASSLSTGAGNEQYF
TRBV6-6	TRBJ1-2	TRBD1	NA	TGTGCCAGCAGTTACTCCGCAGGGGGGATCTATGGCTACACCTTC	CASSYSAGGIYGYTF
TRBV7-9	TRBJ2-1	TRBD2	NA	TGTGCCAGCAGCTTACAAGCGGGAGATGCCCATGAGCAGTTCTTC	CASSLQAGDAHEQFF
TRBV6-6	TRBJ2-7	TRBD2	NA	TGTGCCAGCACCGACGCGACTAGCGGGACCTACGAGCAGTACTTC	CASTDATSGTYEQYF
TRBV5-1	TRBJ2-5	NA	NA	TGCGCCAGCAGCTTCAAGACACAAGAGACCCAGTACTTC	CASSFKTQETQYF
TRBV9	TRBJ2-7	NA	NA	TGTGCCAGCAGCGTAGGTGCGGGGCTGACCTACGAGCAGTACTTC	CASSVGAGLTYEQYF
TRBV7-2	TRBJ2-1	NA	NA	TGTGCCAGCAGCTTAGTGGGGCATCCGGCTTATGAGCAGTTCTTC	CASSLVGHPAYEQFF
TRBV7-2	TRBJ2-5	NA	NA	TGTGCCAGCAGCTTCCGGGACCAAGAGACCCAGTACTTC	CASSFRDQETQYF
TRBV6-4	TRBJ2-1	TRBD1	NA	TGTGCCAGCAGCCGGACAGGTGATACCTACAATGAGCAGTTCTTC	CASSRTGDTYNEQFF
TRBV15	TRBJ2-7	TRBD1	NA	TGTGCCACGGGGACAGCTCTCTCCTACGAGCAGTACTTC	CATGTALSYEQYF
TRBV27	TRBJ2-2	TRBD2	few	TGTGCCAGCAGTTTATTTAGCGGGAGCCCCGGGGAGCTGTTTTTT	CASSLFSGSPGELFF
TRBV2	TRBJ2-7	NA	NA	TGTGCCAGCAGTGCATCGGGACTTTCCTACGAGCAGTACTTC	CASSASGLSYEQYF
TRBV30	TRBJ1-1	TRBD1	NA	TGTGCCTGGAGGGAGGGGGCTCGCGCTGAAGCTTTCTTT	CAWREGARAEAFF
TRBV27	TRBJ1-1	NA	few	TGTGCCAGCAGCTCCGGGATAGAGACTAATCAGGCTTTCTTT	CASSSGIETNQAFF
TRBV27	TRBJ2-1	TRBD1	NA	TGTGCCAGCAGACCTAAGCCGGGACAGGGGGCTGGTGAGCAGTTCTTC	CASRPKPGQGAGEQFF
TRBV11-1	TRBJ2-1	NA	NA	TGTGCCAGCAGCCCAGGGGGCGGGAGACCTCGTAATGAGCAGTTCTTC	CASSPGGGRPRNEQFF
TRBV5-1	TRBJ1-5	NA	NA	TGCGCCAGCAGCTTAGTCGGGGGGGACAATCAGCCCCAGCATTTT	CASSLVGGDNQPQHF
TRBV2	TRBJ2-1	NA	NA	TGTGCCAGCAGCCGGAAGGCGGGCTCCTACAATGAGCAGTTCTTC	CASSRKAGSYNEQFF
TRBV6-5	TRBJ1-2	NA	NA	TGTGCCAGCAGTTACTCGATAGGGGCTAACTATGGCTACACCTTC	CASSYSIGANYGYTF
TRBV7-9	TRBJ2-1	NA	NA	TGTGCCAGCAGCTTAGTCGACTACAAAGAACAGTTCTTC	CASSLVDYKEQFF
TRBV16	TRBJ1-2	TRBD1	NA	TGTGCCAGCAGCCAGATACAGGGGGCGCAGAACTATGGCTACACCTTC	CASSQIQGAQNYGYTF
TRBV11-1	TRBJ2-3	TRBD1	NA	TGTGCCAGCAGCTTCGGACAGGGAATCACAGATACGCAGTATTTT	CASSFGQGITDTQYF
TRBV5-6	TRBJ1-2	NA	NA	TGTGCCAGCAGCTTCGGAGTTTTTAAAATCTATGGCTACACCTTC	CASSFGVFKIYGYTF